This T cell receptor (beta chain) was documented in a study of technical replicates of blood from several donors. Germline CDR1 reads SGHAT; CDR2 reads FQNNGV. This CDR3 has 15 amino acids. With 1 base removed from V and 4 bases from J, the gap between germline ends came to 13 bases. Data came from immunoSEQ multiplex PCR; TCRdb stores just in-frame clones and leaves some out. The table has roughly 14,000 clones, less than 90% seen once. The rearrangement joins TRBV11-2 to TRBJ1-1, with TRBD1 as a possible D gene (6 bases). The sequenced sample consisted of PBMCs. The sequence was collected from a human donor in good health. In nucleotides, the CDR3 is TGTGCCAGCAGCTTAGCGGGCAGGGGTGGCACTGAAGCTTTCTTT. Translation: CASSLAGRGGTEAFF.